A selection of T cell receptor beta chains follows, all from one sample in a study of T cells after yellow fever vaccination. TCRdb independently ran MiXCR on the 5' RACE reads; one entry per CDR3 protein. The repertoire holds roughly 330,000 distinct CDR3 sequences, with around 7% as singletons. The sample in question was PBMCs, obtained about 49 days after the first yellow fever vaccination. The origin of the receptors is a young man who received the YFV17D yellow fever vaccine. Both conserved end residues are part of each CDR3. Each record gives: J gene, V gene, D gene, clone size, CDR3 DNA, CDR3 protein. A D gene is named only where the DNA matches it firmly. Some rows have no size entry. The others give once, few or many, or a class for an expanded clone.

TRBJ2-6 TRBV12-3/TRBV12-4 - few TGTGCCAGCCGTTCTTTGGGGTCTGGGGCCAACGTCCTGACTTTC CASRSLGSGANVLTF
TRBJ1-4 TRBV4-2 - - TGTGCCAGCAGCCAGAAACAGGGTTGGGATGAAAAACTGTTTTTT CASSQKQGWDEKLFF
TRBJ1-2 TRBV5-1 - few TGCGCCAGCAGCCTACAGGAGGTCTATGGCTACACCTTC CASSLQEVYGYTF
TRBJ1-3 TRBV5-1 - - TGCGCCAGCAGCTTTGAAGGGGGAACTGGAAACACCATATATTTT CASSFEGGTGNTIYF
TRBJ2-7 TRBV5-6 - few TGTGCCAGCAGCTTCCACCAGGGTGGTAACGAGCAGTACTTC CASSFHQGGNEQYF
TRBJ1-5 TRBV3-1 - few TGTGCCAGCAGCCTTGCCACAGCTCAGCCCCAGCATTTT CASSLATAQPQHF
TRBJ1-5 TRBV20-1 - - TGCAGTGTCCTGGGGACTCCCCAGCATTTT CSVLGTPQHF
TRBJ2-5 TRBV12-3/TRBV12-4 - many TGTGCCAGCAGTCTGTGGGGGGAGACCCAGTACTTC CASSLWGETQYF
TRBJ1-2 TRBV20-1 - - TGCAGTGCCCCGGACAGAAGCAACTATGGCTACACCTTC CSAPDRSNYGYTF
TRBJ2-7 TRBV6-2/TRBV6-3 - - TGTGCCAGCAGTTACAAGGGAGTGTACGAGCAGTACTTC CASSYKGVYEQYF
TRBJ2-7 TRBV20-1 - few TGCAGTGCTAGTTCCGGCGCCCTTGACGAGCAGTACTTC CSASSGALDEQYF